This T cell receptor beta chain was found in a study of graft-versus-host responses after intestinal transplantation. Background on the study: Recipients were given multivisceral, liver-intestinal, or isolated intestinal transplants.

Germline V lookup: CDR1 SGHDT, CDR2 YYEEEE. V was trimmed by 3 bases and J by 4 bases, leaving 19 bases between them. The CDR3 covers 16 residues. The assay was immunoSEQ multiplex PCR, and TCRdb's table has in-frame clones only and misses some. The sample consists of approximately 37,000 clones, 87% of them appearing once. Graft tissue processing released intraepithelial and lamina propria lymphocytes. Study-wide results and caveats: Present in recipient marrow, GvH clones included some that appeared first in ileum or blood.

For this clone: Antigen specificity is unknown.

The gene calls are TRBV5-6 and TRBJ1-2; tentative D call: TRBD1 (6 bases). The TCR was taken from a human patient who received an intestinal transplant, so some T cells may come from the graft donor. The sample in question was ileum tissue, obtained about 200 days after intestinal transplant. CDR3 sequence (DNA): TGTGCCAGCAGCTCCTATAGACAGGTCAGGGCCTATGGCTACACCTTC. Protein product: CASSSYRQVRAYGYTF.